This TCR beta chain was identified during a study of T cell responses to AZD1222 COVID-19 vaccine. Study results and caveats: Donors in the cohort were predominantly white British and more often female, and clonal diversity was possibly underestimated.

The CDR3 is made up of 13 amino acids. V lost 1 base to trimming and J lost 5 bases, with 7 bases between them. Of note for this clone: What it recognizes is unknown.

Profiling relied on immunoSEQ multiplex PCR, and the TCRdb table lists in-frame clones only, not all of them. The table has roughly 110,000 clones, 87% seen once. Sample: peripheral blood, taken on day 0 of AZD1222 vaccination. The clonotype originates from an adult in good health. The chain employs TRBV12-3 or TRBV12-4 and TRBJ2-3; D is unclear. CDR3 loop: CASSLGWGDTQYF. In DNA, the CDR3 is TGTGCCAGCAGTTTAGGGTGGGGAGATACGCAGTATTTT.